This T cell receptor beta chain was sequenced in a study of blood T cells in healthy people across ages. Study details: Capture via template switching afforded approximately one barcoded beta molecule per two T cells.

Broader study findings: Bulk PBMC profiling left naive and antigen-experienced comparisons inconclusive.

Then a second PCR, running roughly 7 to 11 cycles, was carried out with a sample-barcoded 5' primer and a J-beta primer mix. With 12 random nucleotides, a template-switch adaptor tagged each individual cDNA molecule. Sequencing of every sample gave 2.5 million or more CDR3-containing paired-end reads. A single record per CDR3 protein comes from TCRdb applying MiXCR to the 5' RACE reads. The sample carries roughly 930,000 distinct CDR3 sequences, around 46% recorded once. As to this clonotype: The antigen remains unidentified. One junction end does not reproduce the germline sequence, and a read error may be involved.

CDR3 length: 14 amino acids. The germline V gene encodes CDR1 SGHRS and CDR2 YFSETQ. The receptor was isolated from a man aged 25 to 40 in good health. This sequence joins TRBV5-1 and TRBJ2-3; 8 positions match TRBD1. Sequenced input: blood. CDR3 bases: TGCGCCAACAGCGCAGGGGGCGCGGAGGTTACGCAGTATTTT. This gives the protein CANSAGGAEVTQYF.